These 22 T cell receptor beta chains share one sample of origin, sequenced in a study of blood T cell repertoires in COVID-19. Sequencing was performed with immunoSEQ multiplex PCR; in TCRdb, only in-frame clones are kept and a portion is missing. The sample holds approximately 89,000 clones; about four fifths are singletons and the top ten take about 5.7%. The sequenced sample consisted of peripheral blood. The source of these receptors is a man aged 70-80 years with COVID-19, enrolled during active disease.

V usage is TRBV2 and J usage is TRBJ2-7, with TRBD1 matching over 8 bases. V gave up 5 bases and J gave up 6 bases; unmatched junction bases: 3. This CDR3 is built from 12 residues. Germline CDR1 and CDR2: SNHLY and FYNNEI. This CDR3 is CASSTGGAEQYF. The CDR3, as DNA: TGTGCCAGCAGTACAGGGGGTGCCGAGCAGTACTTC.

The chain has TRBV28 and TRBJ1-5; D call uncertain. The CDR3 extends over 14 amino acids. In germline, CDR1 is MDHEN, CDR2 SYDVKM. Trimming removed 5 bases from V and 0 bases from J, with 8 bases in between. The CDR3 bases are TGTGCCAGCAGTGTACAATATAGCAATCAGCCCCAGCATTTT. Translated, it gives CASSVQYSNQPQHF. Complete variable domain (other parts from reference TRBV28 and TRBJ1-5): DVKVTQSSRYLVKRTGEKVFLECVQDMDHENMFWYRQDPGLGLRLIYFSYDVKMKEKGDIPEGYSVSREKKERFSLILESASTNQTSMYLCASSVQYSNQPQHFGDGTRLSIL.

This chain links TRBV27 with TRBJ1-2; 7 bases match TRBD1. The V and J ends lost 1 base and 0 bases, in that order; junction bases with no gene match: 14. The germline CDR1 and CDR2 sequences are MNHEY and SMNVEV (reference sequence). The CDR3 loop spans 19 amino acids. The CDR3 nucleotides read TGTGCCAGCAGTTTATACGCGGACAGGAGGAAAGTAGCTAACTATGGCTACACCTTC. It yields the protein CASSLYADRRKVANYGYTF.

This rearrangement joins TRBV20-1 to TRBJ1-1, with TRBD1 matching 8 bases. CDR3 length equals 11 residues. The germline V gene encodes CDR1 DFQATT and CDR2 SNEGSKA (reference sequence). The CDR3 reads CSVTGGSEAFF. The CDR3 DNA is TGCAGCGTCACAGGGGGGTCTGAAGCTTTCTTT.

The chain couples TRBV5-6 to TRBJ1-1; the D gene is possibly TRBD1 (6 bases). The germline CDR1 and CDR2 sequences are SGHDT and YYEEEE. The germline V and J ends were trimmed by 2 bases and 3 bases, with 11 bases remaining between them. The CDR3 extends over 14 amino acids. CDR3 sequence (DNA): TGTGCCAGCAGCTTTGGGGGCAGGTACACTGAAGCTTTCTTT. Its translation is CASSFGGRYTEAFF.

The chain combines TRBV7-9 with TRBJ1-6; TRBD1 might be the D (5 bases). CDR3 size: 12 residues. The germline V gene encodes CDR1 SEHNR and CDR2 FQNEAQ (reference sequence). V lost 5 bases, J lost 14 bases, and 13 bases lay in between. DNA for the CDR3: TGTGCCAGCAGCCTAAAGACAGAGACCCTCCACTTT. This sequence encodes CASSLKTETLHF.

The chain has TRBV28 and TRBJ1-2; perhaps TRBD1 as D (5 bases). Germline V gene sequence: CDR1 MDHEN, CDR2 SYDVKM. CDR3 length: 12 residues. Trimming pared 5 bases from V and 4 bases from J, leaving 8 bases between. CDR3 amino acids: CASSRGVYGYTF. For the CDR3, the DNA is TGTGCCAGCAGTCGGGGGGTCTATGGCTACACCTTC.

The chain links TRBV4-3 to TRBJ2-7; 10 bases agree with TRBD1. Germline V gene lookup returns CDR1 LGHNA and CDR2 YSLEER. Trimming at V came to 3 bases and at J to 5 bases, leaving 7 bases not matched to a gene. This CDR3 has 15 amino acids. CDR3 sequence reads: CASSQAGTGANEQYF. The CDR3 nucleotides are TGCGCCAGCAGCCAGGCCGGGACAGGGGCGAACGAGCAGTACTTC.

This clone was recorded only once. The chain has TRBV7-9 and TRBJ2-7; possible D gene TRBD1, 6 bases. This CDR3 comprises 15 residues. With 5 bases removed from V and 4 bases from J, the gap between germline ends came to 18 bases. The germline CDR1 and CDR2 sequences are SEHNR and FQNEAQ (reference sequence). CDR3 protein: CASSQPGHLFYEQYF. The DNA for the CDR3 is TGTGCCAGCAGCCAACCGGGACACCTCTTTTACGAGCAGTACTTC.

This chain connects TRBV18 to TRBJ2-1, with 7 bases fitting TRBD1. The CDR3 runs 14 residues. The germline V gene has CDR1 KGHSH and CDR2 LQKENI. V lost 3 bases and J lost 9; bases outside the gene matches: 8. CDR3 amino acids: CASSPVLGQTEQFF. The CDR3 nucleotides are TGTGCCAGCTCACCGGTCCTGGGACAGACTGAGCAGTTCTTC. The whole variable domain, filled in from reference TRBV18 and TRBJ2-1, reads NAGVMQNPRHLVRRRGQEARLRCSPMKGHSHVYWYRQLPEEGLKFMVYLQKENIIDESGMPKERFSAEFPKEGPSILRIQQVVRGDSAAYFCASSPVLGQTEQFFGPGTRLTVL.

The chain uses TRBV4-2 and TRBJ2-1; perhaps TRBD2 as D (6 bases). This CDR3 is built from 13 residues. V dropped 0 bases and J dropped 6 bases, with 6 bases sitting between them. Germline loops: CDR1 LGHNA, CDR2 YNFKEQ. The CDR3 loop reads CASSQDGSNEQFF. In nucleotides, the CDR3 is TGTGCCAGCAGCCAAGACGGGAGCAATGAGCAGTTCTTC.

The chain carries TRBV7-8 and TRBJ1-3; 9 bases match TRBD1. Germline V gene sequence: CDR1 SGHVS, CDR2 FQNEAQ. The V and J ends lost 1 base and 7 bases, in that order; junction bases with no gene match: 2. The CDR3 sequence is 14 residues long. Written as DNA, the CDR3 is TGTGCCAGCAGCTTAGGAGGACAGGGGAACACCATATATTTT. Protein sequence: CASSLGGQGNTIYF.

The chain links TRBV24-1 to TRBJ1-5; D is undetermined. Germline V gene sequence: CDR1 KGHDR, CDR2 SFDVKD. The CDR3 is 12 residues long. The V end was cut by 9 bases, the J end by 3 bases, with 8 bases between. The DNA for the CDR3 is TGTGCCACCTCAAACACCAATCAGCCCCAGCATTTT. This translates into CATSNTNQPQHF.

The table lists this clone with many counts. The CDR3 sequence is CASRAGQGGTEAFF. DNA of the CDR3: TGTGCCAGCAGGGCGGGACAGGGGGGCACTGAAGCTTTCTTT. The chain employs TRBV11-2 and TRBJ1-1; 11 bases are shared with TRBD1. The CDR3 contains 14 residues. V was clipped by 6 bases and J by 4 bases; unmatched bases: 4. Germline values: CDR1 SGHAT, CDR2 FQNNGV.

This chain links TRBV7-9 with TRBJ2-1; TRBD2 is a possible D gene (6 bases). The CDR3 has 15 residues. Deletions cut 1 base from V and 0 bases from J, with 7 bases between. Germline V CDR1 and CDR2: SEHNR, FQNEAQ (reference sequence). In DNA form, the CDR3 reads TGTGCCAGCAGCTTAGACGGGAGCTCCTACAATGAGCAGTTCTTC. It encodes CASSLDGSSYNEQFF.

About this clone itself: One end of the junction varies from germline; a read error may be responsible. This chain joins TRBV5-5 and TRBJ2-7; D ambiguous. CDR1 is SGHKS and CDR2 is YYEKEE in the germline V gene (reference sequence). This CDR3 has 15 residues. The CDR3 region is CASGLGSTASYEQYF. CDR3 DNA: TGTGCCAGCGGCTTGGGGTCTACCGCCTCCTACGAGCAGTACTTC.

The J gene is TRBJ1-2, the V gene TRBV29-1, with unresolved D. V lost 1 base to trimming and J lost 4 bases, with 13 bases between them. Germline V gene data show CDR1 as SQVTM and CDR2 as ANQGSEA. This CDR3 spans 14 amino acids. Here the CDR3 DNA reads TGCAGCGTTGAAGGGCAAGGGAGCGGCTATGGCTACACCTTC. Translation: CSVEGQGSGYGYTF.

This clone was seen ten or more times. The chain recombines TRBV24-1 with TRBJ2-3, with 9 bases aligning to TRBD2. V gave up 1 base and J gave up 5 bases; unmatched junction bases: 3. The CDR3 is 15 amino acids. Germline loops: CDR1 KGHDR, CDR2 SFDVKD. The CDR3 DNA reads TGTGCCACCAGTGATTTCCTAGCGGGGCGAGATACGCAGTATTTT. The encoded protein is CATSDFLAGRDTQYF.

The chain couples TRBV19 to TRBJ1-1, with D maybe TRBD1 (5 bases). CDR3 length: 14 residues. Germline values: CDR1 LNHDA, CDR2 SQIVND (reference sequence). Trimming shortened V by 3 bases and J by 4 bases, and 12 bases separated the two germline ends. The CDR3 sequence: CASSMGGVATEAFF. The CDR3 DNA reads as TGTGCCAGTAGTATGGGGGGGGTAGCCACTGAAGCTTTCTTT.

This clone was seen a handful of times. This chain links TRBV2 with TRBJ2-1; 7 bases agree with TRBD1. This CDR3 is built from 13 residues. CDR1 and CDR2 from the germline V gene are SNHLY and FYNNEI. Trimming took 10 bases from V and 1 from J; bases not matched to a gene: 4. CDR3 sequence (DNA): TGTGCCACCCAACAGGGGTCCTACAATGAGCAGTTCTTC. It specifies CATQQGSYNEQFF.

The chain uses TRBV7-9 and TRBJ2-7; 10 nucleotides agree with TRBD1. Germline V gives CDR1 SEHNR, CDR2 FQNEAQ (reference sequence). The CDR3 sequence is 15 residues long. Unmatched junction bases numbered 9, after V lost 5 bases and J lost 5 bases. The CDR3 sequence: CASSRQGAGSNEQYF. CDR3 sequence (DNA): TGTGCCAGCAGCCGACAGGGGGCAGGGTCGAACGAGCAGTACTTC.

The chain recombines TRBV3-1 (or the pseudogene TRBV3-2) with TRBJ2-7, with a tentative D call TRBD1 (5 bases). CDR3 size: 13 residues. Germline V lookup: CDR1 LGHDT, CDR2 YNNKEL (reference sequence). The V end was cut by 6 bases, the J end by 3 bases, with 12 bases between. This CDR3 reads CASSKGADYEQYF. CDR3 in DNA: TGTGCCAGCAGTAAAGGGGCAGACTACGAGCAGTACTTC.